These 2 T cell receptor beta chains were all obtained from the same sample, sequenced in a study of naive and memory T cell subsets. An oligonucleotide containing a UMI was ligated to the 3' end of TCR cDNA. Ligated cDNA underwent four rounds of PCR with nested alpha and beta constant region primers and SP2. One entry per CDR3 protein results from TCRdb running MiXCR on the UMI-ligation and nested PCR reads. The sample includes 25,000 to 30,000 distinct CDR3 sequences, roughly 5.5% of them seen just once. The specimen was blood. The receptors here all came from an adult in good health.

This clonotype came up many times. CDR3 coding DNA: TGTGCCAGCAGCCATGTGACAGGAGCCACTGAAGCTTTCTTT. This sequence encodes CASSHVTGATEAFF. The chain combines TRBV5-5 with TRBJ1-1, with a possible D match to TRBD1 (6 bases). Germline V gene lookup returns CDR1 SGHKS and CDR2 YYEKEE (reference sequence). Trimming took 4 bases from V and 4 from J, leaving 14 bases between them. This CDR3 is 14 amino acids long.

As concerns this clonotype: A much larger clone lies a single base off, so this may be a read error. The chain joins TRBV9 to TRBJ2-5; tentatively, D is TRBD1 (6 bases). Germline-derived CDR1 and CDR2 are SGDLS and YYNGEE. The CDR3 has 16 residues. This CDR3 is CAGSVASSGVGETQYF. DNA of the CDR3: TGTGCCGGCAGCGTAGCTTCTTCAGGGGTTGGAGAGACCCAGTACTTC.